The source of this TCR beta chain is a study of cytomegalovirus exposure and HLA in healthy donors. From germline, CDR1 is SGHAT and CDR2 FQNNGV. The CDR3 is 11 amino acids. V lost 3 bases and J 6 bases, leaving 6 bases between the germline ends. Worth noting for this clone: Its specificity is unknown.

Separate from the roughly 700-subject first cohort was the approximately 120-subject validation cohort, to which the donors belonged. TCRdb's table, derived via immunoSEQ multiplex PCR, lists solely in-frame clones and lacks some. The profile covers about 160,000 clones, with 96% appearing a single time and about 0.94% taken by the ten largest. The study's findings and limits: The CMV antigen specificity of three CMV-associated chains was confirmed through in vitro analysis. Most TCR sequences were rare, but some public TCRs occurred in many donors.

The origin of this receptor is a woman aged 18-29 years in good health and CMV-seronegative. The chain links TRBV11-2 to TRBJ2-7; D gene uncertain. Sequences were obtained from PBMCs. For the CDR3, the DNA is TGTGCCAGCAGCTTTTCCGGCGAGCAGTACTTC. Residues: CASSFSGEQYF.